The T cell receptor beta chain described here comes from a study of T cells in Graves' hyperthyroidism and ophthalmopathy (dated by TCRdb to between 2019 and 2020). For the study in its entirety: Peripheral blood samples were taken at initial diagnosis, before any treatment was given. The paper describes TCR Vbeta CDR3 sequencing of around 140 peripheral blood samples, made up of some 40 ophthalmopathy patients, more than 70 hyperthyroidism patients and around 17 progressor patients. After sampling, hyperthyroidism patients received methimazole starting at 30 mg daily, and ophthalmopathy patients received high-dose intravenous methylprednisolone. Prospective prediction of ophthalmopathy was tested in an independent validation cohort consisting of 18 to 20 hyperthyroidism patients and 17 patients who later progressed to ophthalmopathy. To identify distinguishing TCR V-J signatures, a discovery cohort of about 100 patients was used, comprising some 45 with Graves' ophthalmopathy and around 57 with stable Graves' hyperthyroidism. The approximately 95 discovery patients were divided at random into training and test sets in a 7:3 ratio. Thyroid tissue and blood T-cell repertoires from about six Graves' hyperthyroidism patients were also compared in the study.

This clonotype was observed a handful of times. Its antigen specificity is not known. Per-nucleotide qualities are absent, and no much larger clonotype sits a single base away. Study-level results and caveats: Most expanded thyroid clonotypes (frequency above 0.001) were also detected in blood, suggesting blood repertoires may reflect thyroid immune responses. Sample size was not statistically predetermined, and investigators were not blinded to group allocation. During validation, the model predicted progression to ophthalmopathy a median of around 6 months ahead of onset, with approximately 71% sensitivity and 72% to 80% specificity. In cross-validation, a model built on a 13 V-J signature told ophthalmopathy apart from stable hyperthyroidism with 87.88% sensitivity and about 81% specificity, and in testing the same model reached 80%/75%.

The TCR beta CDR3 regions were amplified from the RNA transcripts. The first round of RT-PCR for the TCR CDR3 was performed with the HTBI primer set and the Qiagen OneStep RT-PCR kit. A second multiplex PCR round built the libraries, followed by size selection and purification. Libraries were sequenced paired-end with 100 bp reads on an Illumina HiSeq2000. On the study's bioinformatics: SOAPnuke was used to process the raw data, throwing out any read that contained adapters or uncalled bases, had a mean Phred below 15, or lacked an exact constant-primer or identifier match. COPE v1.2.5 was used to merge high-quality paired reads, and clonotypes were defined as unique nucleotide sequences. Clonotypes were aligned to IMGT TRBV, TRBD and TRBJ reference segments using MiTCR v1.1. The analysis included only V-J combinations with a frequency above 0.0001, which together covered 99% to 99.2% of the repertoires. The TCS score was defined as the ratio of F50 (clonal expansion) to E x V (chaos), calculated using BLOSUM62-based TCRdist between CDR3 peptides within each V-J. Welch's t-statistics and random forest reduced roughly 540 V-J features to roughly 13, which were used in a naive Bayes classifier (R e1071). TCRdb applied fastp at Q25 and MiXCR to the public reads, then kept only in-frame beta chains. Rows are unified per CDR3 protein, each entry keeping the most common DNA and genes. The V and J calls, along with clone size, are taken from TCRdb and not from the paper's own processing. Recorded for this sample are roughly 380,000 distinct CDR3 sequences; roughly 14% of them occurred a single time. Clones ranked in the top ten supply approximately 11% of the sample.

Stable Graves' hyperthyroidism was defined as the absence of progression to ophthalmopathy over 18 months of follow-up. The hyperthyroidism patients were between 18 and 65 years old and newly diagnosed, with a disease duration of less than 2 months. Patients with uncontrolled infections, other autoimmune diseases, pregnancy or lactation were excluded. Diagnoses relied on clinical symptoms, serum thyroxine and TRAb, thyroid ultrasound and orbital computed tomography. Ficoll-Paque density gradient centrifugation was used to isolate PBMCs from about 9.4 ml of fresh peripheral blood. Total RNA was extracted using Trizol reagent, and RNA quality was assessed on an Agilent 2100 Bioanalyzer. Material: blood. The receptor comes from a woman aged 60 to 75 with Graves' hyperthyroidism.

The CDR3 amino acid sequence is: CASSRGGIGAEGLGNQPQHF. The bases read TGCGCCAGCAGCCGAGGGGGTATAGGGGCGGAGGGATTGGGAAATCAGCCCCAGCATTTT. The sequence is built from TRBV4-1 and TRBJ1-5, and the D gene may be TRBD1, 6 bases matching. Trimming costs V 4 bases and J 4 bases, and their ends lie 29 bases apart. Per the germline V gene, MGHRA is the CDR1 and YSYEKL is the CDR2. The CDR3 measures 20 amino acids from cysteine to phenylalanine. This entry keeps only the CDR3 DNA: 60 bases, framed from base 1.